The clone carrying this TCR beta chain appeared once. Its antigen is not identified. The data belong to a study of OX40 agonist ivuxolimab in advanced cancers. Study results and caveats: Fewer expanded clones were found on average in CD4+ than in CD8+ T cells.

V lost 7 bases, J lost 6 bases, and 16 bases lay in between. CDR1 MDHEN and CDR2 SYDVKM come from the germline V gene. The CDR3 totals 14 residues. Some clones are missing from TCRdb's copy, which holds only in-frame ones; the method was immunoSEQ multiplex PCR. The repertoire holds approximately 69,000 clones, with around 88% as singletons. Sequencing was performed on CD4+ or CD8+ T cells sorted from blood, taken in a trial of the OX40 agonist ivuxolimab. The source is an adult with an advanced solid tumor such as melanoma, head and neck, liver or kidney cancer. The V call is TRBV28, the J call TRBJ1-5; D may be TRBD1 (5 bases). The CDR3 DNA is TGTGCCAGCACTCCAAGGGGTATAAGTCAGCCCCAGCATTTT. It yields the protein CASTPRGISQPQHF.